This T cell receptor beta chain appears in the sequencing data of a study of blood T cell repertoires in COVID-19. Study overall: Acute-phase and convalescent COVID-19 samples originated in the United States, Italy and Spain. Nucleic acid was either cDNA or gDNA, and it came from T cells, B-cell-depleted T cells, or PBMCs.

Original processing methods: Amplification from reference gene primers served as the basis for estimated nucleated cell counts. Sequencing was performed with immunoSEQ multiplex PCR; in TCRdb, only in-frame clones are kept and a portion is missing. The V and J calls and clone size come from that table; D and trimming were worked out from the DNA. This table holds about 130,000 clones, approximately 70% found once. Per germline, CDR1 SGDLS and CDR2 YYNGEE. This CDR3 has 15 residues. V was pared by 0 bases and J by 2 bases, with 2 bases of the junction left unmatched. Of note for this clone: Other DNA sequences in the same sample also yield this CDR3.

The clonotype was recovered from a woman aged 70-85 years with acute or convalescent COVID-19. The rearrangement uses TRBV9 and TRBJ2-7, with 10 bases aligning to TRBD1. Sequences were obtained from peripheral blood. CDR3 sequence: CASSVGGTGAYEQYF. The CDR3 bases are TGTGCCAGCAGCGTAGGAGGGACAGGGGCCTACGAGCAGTACTTC.